Listed below are T cell receptor beta chains from one sample, sequenced in a study of blood T cell repertoires in COVID-19. The protocol was immunoSEQ multiplex PCR, while the TCRdb copy is restricted to in-frame clones and leaves out a portion. The table shows 250,000 to 300,000 clones, with around nine tenths occurring only once. Source material: peripheral blood. The origin of the receptors is a woman aged 70-85 years with COVID-19, enrolled during active disease. The CDR3 runs from the conserved cysteine through the conserved F or W. The D gene is left open where the match is weak. Expanded clones get a size class; other rows say once, few or many, or leave the size out.

abundance | d_gene | j_gene | v_gene | CDR3nt | CDR3aa
. | TRBD1 | TRBJ2-2 | TRBV6-6 | TGTGCCAGCAGTTCTACAGGGGGCAGGACCGGGGAGCTGTTTTTT | CASSSTGGRTGELFF
. | TRBD1 | TRBJ2-7 | TRBV6-5 | TGTGCCAGCAGCGATCCGGGACAGGGGTCCTACGAGCAGTACTTC | CASSDPGQGSYEQYF
. | . | TRBJ1-2 | TRBV29-1 | TGCAGCGTCGATCGGACAGCGGCCCCCAACTATGGCTACACCTTC | CSVDRTAAPNYGYTF
. | . | TRBJ2-3 | TRBV11-2 | TGTGCCAGCAGCCCCTCGTCGGATACGCAGTATTTT | CASSPSSDTQYF
. | . | TRBJ1-5 | TRBV5-1 | TGCGCCAGCAGCTTGGAGTCCGGTAATCAGCCCCAGCATTTT | CASSLESGNQPQHF
. | . | TRBJ1-4 | TRBV19 | TGTGCCAGTAGTGCCACCGGGACAAGTAATGAAAAACTGTTTTTT | CASSATGTSNEKLFF
. | . | TRBJ1-5 | TRBV7-9 | TGTGCCAGCAGCATCTCAGGGGCCGGTCAGCCCCAGCATTTT | CASSISGAGQPQHF
. | . | TRBJ1-4 | TRBV29-1 | TGCAGCGTCTCGGGGTCCGCAACTAATGAAAAACTGTTTTTT | CSVSGSATNEKLFF
. | . | TRBJ1-4 | TRBV4-2 | TGTGCCAGCAGCCAAGAAGACAGCGGGCGGTATAATGAAAAACTGTTTTTT | CASSQEDSGRYNEKLFF
. | . | TRBJ1-1 | TRBV9 | TGTGCCAGCAGCCTCCAGACTGGAAACACTGAAGCTTTCTTT | CASSLQTGNTEAFF
. | . | TRBJ2-7 | TRBV5-1 | TGCGCCAGCAGCTTGTATTATGGCAGGGTCAACGAGCAGTACTTC | CASSLYYGRVNEQYF
. | . | TRBJ1-2 | TRBV6-2/TRBV6-3 | TGTGCCAGCAGTTACGGGCGGGAGAGCTATGGCTACACCTTC | CASSYGRESYGYTF
. | . | TRBJ2-7 | TRBV7-2 | TGTGCCAGCAGCAACGGTGGACAGATAACCTACGAGCAGTACTTC | CASSNGGQITYEQYF
. | . | TRBJ2-7 | TRBV14 | TGTGCCAGCAGCCAAGGACTACAAGTACTGGACGAGCAGTACTTC | CASSQGLQVLDEQYF
. | TRBD1 | TRBJ2-7 | TRBV5-1 | TGCGCCAGCAGCACAGCGACCGGGACAGGATACGAGCAGTACTTC | CASSTATGTGYEQYF
few | TRBD1 | TRBJ1-5 | TRBV4-2 | TGTGCCAGCAGCCTCGGACAGGAGGGGATCCGGAATCAGCCCCAGCATTTT | CASSLGQEGIRNQPQHF
once | . | TRBJ2-6 | TRBV28 | TGTGCCACGTCTGGGGCCAACGTCCTGACTTTC | CATSGANVLTF
. | TRBD1 | TRBJ1-5 | TRBV18 | TGTGCCAGCTCACCAAAGCGACAGGGGCATCAGCCCCAGCATTTT | CASSPKRQGHQPQHF
. | . | TRBJ1-1 | TRBV11-3 | TGTGCCAGCAGCTTATTTGGTAAGGGGGACACTGAAGCTTTCTTT | CASSLFGKGDTEAFF
. | . | TRBJ2-7 | TRBV6-1 | TGTGCCAGCAGTGAACTTCGGGGTGGGGATGGCGAGCAGTACTTC | CASSELRGGDGEQYF
. | TRBD2 | TRBJ2-1 | TRBV6-5 | TGTGCCAGCAGGACCACTAGCGGGAGTCCCAATGAGCAGTTCTTC | CASRTTSGSPNEQFF
. | TRBD2 | TRBJ2-1 | TRBV24-1 | TGTGCCACCGCCGGGACTATCTACAATGAGCAGTTCTTC | CATAGTIYNEQFF